This entry lists 11 T cell receptor beta chains sequenced from one sample in a study of CD8 T cells in Susac syndrome (dated by TCRdb to about 2019). To prepare the library, the immunoSEQ multiplex PCR assay was applied. RNA was extracted using the RNeasy kit, and about 0.5 to 1 ug of the RNA was reverse transcribed with random hexamers. Using fastp trimming at Q25 and MiXCR clonotype assembly, TCRdb reanalyzed the public sequencing data and kept in-frame beta chains. Merged by CDR3 protein, the rows form single entries marked with the most common genes and DNA. In this sample the table shows 100,000 to 150,000 distinct CDR3 sequences, approximately 93% of which occur a single time. The top ten constitute more than 0.25% of the sample. Sample: CD8+ T cells from PBMCs. These receptors all stem from a human donor with multiple sclerosis.

The rearrangement joins TRBV12-3 or TRBV12-4 to TRBJ1-1; TRBD1 is a possible D gene (5 bases). This CDR3 comprises 15 residues. The V end was cut by 6 bases, the J end by 13 bases, with 27 bases between. DNA of the CDR3: TGTGCCAGCAGCCCTGGGGGGGAGGGGCGGTGGAAAGTTTTCTTT. This encodes CASSPGGEGRWKVFF.

This clonotype has only a few counts. This chain links TRBV6-1 with TRBJ2-7, with a tentative D call TRBD2 (6 bases). Germline loops: CDR1 MNHNS, CDR2 SASEGT. The CDR3 contains 12 residues. The V end was cut by 8 bases, the J end by 7 bases, with 15 bases between. The CDR3 coding sequence is TGTGCCAGCCAGGGACTTCTGGCGGAGCAGTACGTC. Protein product: CASQGLLAEQYV.

The chain recombines TRBV12-3 or TRBV12-4 with TRBJ2-7; 8 bases agree with TRBD2. The CDR3 loop spans 14 amino acids. The V and J ends lost 5 bases and 2 bases, in that order; junction bases with no gene match: 5. The chain's CDR3 is CASSPGGLTYEQYF. CDR3 bases: TGTGCCAGCAGTCCGGGGGGGCTAACCTACGAGCAGTACTTC.

The CDR3 nucleotides are TGCAGTGTTCAGACAGATACTAACTATGGCTACACCTTC. This encodes CSVQTDTNYGYTF. This chain uses TRBV20-1 with TRBJ1-2, with D perhaps TRBD1 (5 bases). The CDR3 covers 13 residues. The ends were cut back, 7 bases at V and 0 bases at J, with 12 bases in the middle. Germline V gene lookup returns CDR1 DFQATT and CDR2 SNEGSKA (reference sequence).

The chain combines TRBV2 with TRBJ2-7; D uncertain. The CDR3 is 10 amino acids. CDR1 is SNHLY and CDR2 is FYNNEI in the germline V gene. Trimming removed 4 bases from V and 7 bases from J, with 5 bases in between. CDR3 sequence (DNA): TGTGCCAGCAGTGGGATTGAGCAGTACGTC. This encodes CASSGIEQYV.

The rearrangement uses TRBV19 and TRBJ2-5; D may be TRBD2 (6 bases). CDR3 length equals 14 residues. Germline CDR1 and CDR2: LNHDA and SQIVND (reference sequence). Trimming pared 3 bases from V and 3 bases from J, leaving 11 bases between. The CDR3 sequence is CASSILPGEETQYF. Written as DNA, the CDR3 is TGTGCCAGTAGTATCCTGCCGGGGGAAGAGACCCAGTACTTC.

V is TRBV9 and J is TRBJ2-2, with D maybe TRBD2 (5 bases). CDR3 length equals 18 residues. Trimming left V 4 bases short and J 2 bases short, with 21 bases between. Germline CDR1 SGDLS, CDR2 YYNGEE. DNA of the CDR3: TGTGCCAGCAGCCCGGTAGGAGCGGACCTCCGTAACACCGGGGAGCTGTTTTTT. It encodes CASSPVGADLRNTGELFF.

The rearrangement joins TRBV30 to TRBJ1-6; perhaps TRBD1 as D (6 bases). The V gene lost 5 bases and the J gene lost 11 bases, with 7 bases spanning the gap. The CDR3 consists of 10 residues. Germline assignment: CDR1 GTSNPN and CDR2 SVGIG (reference sequence). The CDR3 DNA follows: TGTGCCTGGGGGGGCCCACCCCTCCACTTT. It codes for CAWGGPPLHF. Based on the CDR3 plus reference TRBV30 and TRBJ1-6, the full variable domain is SQTIHQWPATLVQPVGSPLSLECTVEGTSNPNLYWYRQAAGRGLQLLFYSVGIGQISSEVPQNLSASRPQDRQFILSSKKLLLSDSGFYLCAWGGPPLHFGNGTRLTVT.

The V and J genes are TRBV5-1 and TRBJ1-1; the match to TRBD1 covers 12 bases. Germline V gene sequence: CDR1 SGHRS, CDR2 YFSETQ. The V segment lost 4 bases and the J segment 0 bases; nucleotides outside the gene matches: 7. The CDR3 is 17 residues long. CDR3 DNA: TGCGCCAGCAGCCCCAGGGACAGGGGGCGTATGAACACTGAAGCTTTCTTT. Translating it yields CASSPRDRGRMNTEAFF.

The V gene is TRBV7-9, the J gene TRBJ2-7; D uncertain. The CDR3 runs to 16 residues. Trimming cost V 2 bases and J 2 bases, with 16 bases left between them. Germline loops: CDR1 SEHNR, CDR2 FQNEAQ (reference sequence). The CDR3 reads CASSLWRLPGTYEQYF. CDR3 DNA sequence: TGTGCCAGCAGCTTATGGCGTCTACCCGGAACCTACGAGCAGTACTTC. Full variable domain (remainder filled in from reference TRBV7-9 and TRBJ2-7): DTGVSQNPRHKITKRGQNVTFRCDPISEHNRLYWYRQTLGQGPEFLTYFQNEAQLEKSRLLSDRFSAERPKGSFSTLEIQRTEQGDSAMYLCASSLWRLPGTYEQYFGPGTRLTVT.

This sequence joins TRBV20-1 and TRBJ2-7; D is unresolved. Germline assignment: CDR1 DFQATT and CDR2 SNEGSKA (reference sequence). Trimming took off 0 bases at V and 0 bases at J, with 9 bases between the two ends. This CDR3 is built from 14 residues. CDR3: CSARDYLLSYEQYF. In nucleotides, the CDR3 is TGCAGTGCTAGAGATTATCTCCTCTCCTACGAGCAGTACTTC.